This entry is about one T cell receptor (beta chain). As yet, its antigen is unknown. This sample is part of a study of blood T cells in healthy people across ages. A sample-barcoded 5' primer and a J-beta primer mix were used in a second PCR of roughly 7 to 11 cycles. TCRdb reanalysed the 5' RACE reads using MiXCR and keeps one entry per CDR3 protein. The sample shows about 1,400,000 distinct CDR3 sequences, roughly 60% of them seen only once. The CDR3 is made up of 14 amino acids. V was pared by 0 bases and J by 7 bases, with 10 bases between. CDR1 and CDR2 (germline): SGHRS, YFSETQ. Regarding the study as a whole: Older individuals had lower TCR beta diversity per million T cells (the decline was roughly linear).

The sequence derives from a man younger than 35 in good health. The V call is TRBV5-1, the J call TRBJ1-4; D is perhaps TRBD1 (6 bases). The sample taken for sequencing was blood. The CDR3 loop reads CASSLAGVFEKLFF. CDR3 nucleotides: TGCGCCAGCAGCTTGGCAGGGGTTTTTGAAAAACTGTTTTTT.